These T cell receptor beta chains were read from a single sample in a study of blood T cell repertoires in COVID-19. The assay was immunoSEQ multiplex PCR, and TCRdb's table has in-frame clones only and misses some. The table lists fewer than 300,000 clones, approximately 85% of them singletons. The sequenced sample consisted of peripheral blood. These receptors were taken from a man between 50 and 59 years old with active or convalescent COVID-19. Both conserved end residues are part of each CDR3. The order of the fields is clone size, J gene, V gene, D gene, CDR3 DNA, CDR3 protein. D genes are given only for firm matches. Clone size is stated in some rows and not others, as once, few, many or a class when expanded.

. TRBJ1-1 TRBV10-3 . TGTGCCATCAGTGAGTCTCGGGGGGGATCGAACACTGAAGCTTTCTTT CAISESRGGSNTEAFF
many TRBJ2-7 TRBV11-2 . TGTGCCAGCAGCTTAGTTGGGCGGGTAGACTACGAGCAGTACTTC CASSLVGRVDYEQYF
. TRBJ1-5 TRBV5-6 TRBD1 TGTGCCAGCAGCTTGCAACAGGGGCATCAGCCCCAGCATTTT CASSLQQGHQPQHF
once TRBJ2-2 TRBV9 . TGTGCCAGCAGCTCGACTCCCTCTCGGGCCGGGGAGCTGTTTTTT CASSSTPSRAGELFF
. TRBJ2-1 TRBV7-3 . TGTGCCAGCAGCATACCAGGGGTTGGTGAGCAGTTCTTC CASSIPGVGEQFF
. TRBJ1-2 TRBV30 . TGTGCCTGGAGTGTAGGGGCAGGGCGGTATGGCTACACCTTC CAWSVGAGRYGYTF
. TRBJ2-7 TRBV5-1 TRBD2 TGCGCCAGCAGCTTGGCGGGGGGGAACCGAAGCGGGAGGAGGTACGAGCAGTACTTC CASSLAGGNRSGRRYEQYF
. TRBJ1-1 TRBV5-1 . TGCGCCAGCAGCTTGGCTCCAGGGGCGGGGGACACTGAAGCTTTCTTT CASSLAPGAGDTEAFF
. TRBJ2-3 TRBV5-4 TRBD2 TGTGCCAGCAGCTGGCGAGCGGGAGGAAGCACAGATACGCAGTATTTT CASSWRAGGSTDTQYF
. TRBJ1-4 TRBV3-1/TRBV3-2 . TGTGCCAGCAGCCAGAAGGAGCTGGTTAGCACAACTAATGAAAAACTGTTTTTT CASSQKELVSTTNEKLFF
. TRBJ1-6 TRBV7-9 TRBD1 TGTGCCAGCAGCGGACAGGGGGGCTCCTATAATTCACCCCTCCACTTT CASSGQGGSYNSPLHF
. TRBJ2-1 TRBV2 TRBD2 TGTGCCGGACGGGGGGACGGTACCAATGAGCAGTTCTTC CAGRGDGTNEQFF
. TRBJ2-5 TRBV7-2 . TGTGCCAGCAGCTCGGACTACCAAGAGACCCAGTACTTC CASSSDYQETQYF
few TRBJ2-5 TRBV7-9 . TGTGCCAGCAGCCCGCTAGCAACTACCAAGGCGGAGACCCAGTACTTC CASSPLATTKAETQYF
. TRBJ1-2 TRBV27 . TGTGCCAGCAGTTTAGCGGGGAGCTATGGCTACACCTTC CASSLAGSYGYTF
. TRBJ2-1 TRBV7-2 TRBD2 TGTGCCAGCAGCAGAGGGGGGCTTAGCGGGAGCTCCTACAATGAGCAGTTCTTC CASSRGGLSGSSYNEQFF
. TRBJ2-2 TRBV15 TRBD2 TGTGCCACCAGCAAGCGGGAGGGTGGCGGGGAGCTGTTTTTT CATSKREGGGELFF
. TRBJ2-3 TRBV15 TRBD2 TGTGCCACCAGCAGAGCCACTACTAGCGGGAAGACAGATACGCAGTATTTT CATSRATTSGKTDTQYF
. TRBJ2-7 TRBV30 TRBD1 TGTGCCTGGAGGGAACAGGGGGTTCTCCCCTACGAGCAGTACTTC CAWREQGVLPYEQYF
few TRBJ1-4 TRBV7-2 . TGTGCCAGCAGCCTTTCGCGCGGGTCTGGGGAAAAACTGTTTTTT CASSLSRGSGEKLFF
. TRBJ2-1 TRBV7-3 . TGTGCCAGCAGCCCCACACCGGGGGACTACAATGAGCAGTTCTTC CASSPTPGDYNEQFF
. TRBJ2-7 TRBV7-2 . TGTGCCAGCAGCCCGGCAGGAAACCCCTACGAGCAGTACTTC CASSPAGNPYEQYF
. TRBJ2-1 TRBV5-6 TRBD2 TGTGCCAGCAGCTTGACTAGCGGGCTGGTCGGACTCAATGAGCAGTTCTTC CASSLTSGLVGLNEQFF
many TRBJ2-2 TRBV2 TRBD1 TGTGCCAGCAAGTCCGGGACAGCCCTCACCGGGGAGCTGTTTTTT CASKSGTALTGELFF
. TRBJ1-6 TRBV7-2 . TGTGCCAGCAGCTTAGGGGAGGGAATTAATTCACCCCTCCACTTT CASSLGEGINSPLHF
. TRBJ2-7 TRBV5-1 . TGCGCCAGCAGCTTGCGGGGTGGCCCCTACGAGCAGTACTTC CASSLRGGPYEQYF
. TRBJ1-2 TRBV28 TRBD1 TGTGCCAGCAGTTCGAGACAGGGGGCGTATGGCTACACCTTC CASSSRQGAYGYTF
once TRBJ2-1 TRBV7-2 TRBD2 TGTGCCAGCAGCTTTAGGACTAGCGGGAGAGGTGAGCAGTTCTTC CASSFRTSGRGEQFF
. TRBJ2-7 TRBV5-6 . TGTGCCAGCAGCTTGTTCCCGTATGCGGGAGAGCAGTACTTC CASSLFPYAGEQYF
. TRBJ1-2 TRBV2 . TGTGCCAGCAAGGAAGGAGGGAACTATGGCTACACCTTC CASKEGGNYGYTF
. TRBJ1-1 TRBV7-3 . TGTGCCAGCAGCTTAACTGGCAGCACTGAAGCTTTCTTT CASSLTGSTEAFF
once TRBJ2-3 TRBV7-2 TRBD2 TGTGCCAGCAGCCGCAGACTAGCGGCAATTAGCACAGATACGCAGTATTTT CASSRRLAAISTDTQYF
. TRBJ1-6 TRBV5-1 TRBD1 TGCGCCAGCAGCTTGGGGGCAGGGGGCACTTCACCCCTCCACTTT CASSLGAGGTSPLHF
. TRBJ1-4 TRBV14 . TGTGCCAGCAGCCAACTTGGACATCCTAATGAAAAACTGTTTTTT CASSQLGHPNEKLFF
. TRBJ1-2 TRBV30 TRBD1 TGTGCCTGGAGTGGACAGGGCGATGGCTACACCTTC CAWSGQGDGYTF
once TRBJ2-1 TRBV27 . TGTGCCAGCAGTTCCAAGGGGAGGGGGAATGAGCAGTTCTTC CASSSKGRGNEQFF
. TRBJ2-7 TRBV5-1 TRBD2 TGCGCCAGCAGCTTGGGAGCGGGAGGGCCGGACGAGCAGTACTTC CASSLGAGGPDEQYF
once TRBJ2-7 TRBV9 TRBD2 TGTGCCAGCAGCGTTTCGTCTAGCGGGAGTGGTGAGCAGTACTTC CASSVSSSGSGEQYF
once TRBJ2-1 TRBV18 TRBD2 TGTGCCAGCTCACCCTCGGGAGCGGGAGTTAGGGAGCAGTTCTTC CASSPSGAGVREQFF
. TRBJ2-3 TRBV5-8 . TGTGCCAGCAGCTTGTCGGCTGGAGAGGGAGATACGCAGTATTTT CASSLSAGEGDTQYF
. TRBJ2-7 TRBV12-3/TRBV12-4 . TGTGCCAGCAGTCCGCGTCCCTACGAGCAGTACTTC CASSPRPYEQYF
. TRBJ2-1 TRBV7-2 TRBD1 TGTGCCAGCAGCGCAAACCCACAGGGGAACGAGCAGTTCTTC CASSANPQGNEQFF
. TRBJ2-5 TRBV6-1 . TGTGCCAGCAGTGAAGATCCAGTCGGGAGTCGAAAAGGAGAGACCCAGTACTTC CASSEDPVGSRKGETQYF
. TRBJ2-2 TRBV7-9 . TGTGCCAGCAGCCTCTTACAGGGAAGCGGGGAGCTGTTTTTT CASSLLQGSGELFF
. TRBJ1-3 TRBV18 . TGTGCCAGCTCACAAGAGATCTCTGGAAACACCATATATTTT CASSQEISGNTIYF
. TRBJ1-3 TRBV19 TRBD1 TGTGCCACCTCGACAGGGAGAGCGGCAGGAAACACCATATATTTT CATSTGRAAGNTIYF
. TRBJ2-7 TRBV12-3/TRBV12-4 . TGTGCCAGCAGTTTACGGGTCACCTACGAGCAGTACTTC CASSLRVTYEQYF
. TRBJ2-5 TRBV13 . TGTGCCAGCAGCTTAGCGGGAGTTGGGGAGACCCAGTACTTC CASSLAGVGETQYF
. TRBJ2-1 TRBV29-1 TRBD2 TGCAGCGCCCAAATTGGGCTAGCGGGAACCCGAAGCTCCTACAATGAGCAGTTCTTC CSAQIGLAGTRSSYNEQFF
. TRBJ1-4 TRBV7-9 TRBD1 TGTGCCAGCAGCATTTCCGGGACAGGAGGTGAAAAACTGTTTTTT CASSISGTGGEKLFF
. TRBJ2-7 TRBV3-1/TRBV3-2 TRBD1 TGTGCCAGCAGCCCTTCAGGGGGAAGCTCCTACGAGCAGTACTTC CASSPSGGSSYEQYF
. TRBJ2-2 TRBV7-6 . TGTGCCAGCAGCCCTTTCAAGGGAGAAAGGCCCGGGGAGCTGTTTTTT CASSPFKGERPGELFF
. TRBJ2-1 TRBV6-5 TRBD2 TGTGCCAGCTTAAGCGGGAGCAGCTACAATGAGCAGTTCTTC CASLSGSSYNEQFF
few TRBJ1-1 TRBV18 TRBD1 TGTGCCAGCTCACCCGGGACAGGGATGAACACTGAAGCTTTCTTT CASSPGTGMNTEAFF
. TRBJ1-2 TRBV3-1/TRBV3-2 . TGTGCCAGCAGCCCCCTCACCGAGGGAAACTATGGCTACACCTTC CASSPLTEGNYGYTF